This passage covers 16 T cell receptor beta chains from one sample sequenced in a study of blood T cells in healthy people across ages. Primed by a sample-barcoded 5' primer and a J-beta primer mix, a second PCR proceeded for about 6 to 12 cycles. TCRdb processed the 5' RACE reads anew with MiXCR; each CDR3 protein has one entry. The sample shows roughly 1,100,000 distinct CDR3 sequences, approximately 26% of them seen only once. The same data also went into a second study, on T cells of mothers and their children.

Sequencing was performed on blood. These receptors came from a girl aged 2-10 years in good health.

This chain connects TRBV29-1 to TRBJ2-5, with TRBD2 matching over 9 bases. CDR3 length: 15 amino acids. After removal of 3 bases from V and 4 bases from J, the junction contained 9 bases not matched to a gene. Germline V lookup: CDR1 SQVTM, CDR2 ANQGSEA. CDR3 residues: CSVDVAGDRTETQYF. The CDR3 DNA is TGCAGCGTTGACGTAGCGGGGGATCGGACAGAGACCCAGTACTTC.

V usage is TRBV29-1 and J usage is TRBJ2-5, with D possibly matching TRBD2 (6 bases). TRBJ2-1 explains the end of the DNA better; the J call may be wrong. The germline CDR1 and CDR2 sequences are SQVTM and ANQGSEA. This CDR3 contains 13 residues. The CDR3 DNA sequence: TGCAGCGTTGACCGGGGGATTTACAATGAGCAGTTCTTC. Translating it yields CSVDRGIYNEQFF.

This chain connects TRBV2 to TRBJ2-1, with D uncertain. V was clipped by 6 bases and J by 1 base, with 10 bases between them. This CDR3 has 14 residues. CDR1 SNHLY and CDR2 FYNNEI come from the germline V gene. CDR3 loop: CASRLVTSYNEQFF. The CDR3 DNA reads as TGTGCCAGCAGACTTGTCACGTCCTACAATGAGCAGTTCTTC. Together with reference TRBV2 and TRBJ2-1, the CDR3 gives the full variable domain: EPEVTQTPSHQVTQMGQEVILRCVPISNHLYFYWYRQILGQKVEFLVSFYNNEISEKSEIFDDQFSVERPDGSNFTLKIRSTKLEDSAMYFCASRLVTSYNEQFFGPGTRLTVL.

The V gene is TRBV7-2, the J gene TRBJ2-7, with a weak D call TRBD1 (6 bases). The V gene lost 9 bases and the J gene lost 1 base, with 16 bases spanning the gap. Germline V lookup: CDR1 SGHTA, CDR2 FQGNSA. The CDR3 consists of 14 residues. CDR3: CASGRGGVSYEQYF. Written as DNA, the CDR3 is TGTGCCAGTGGGCGTGGGGGCGTGTCCTACGAGCAGTACTTC.

This clonotype was detected only a few times. This chain uses TRBV7-2 with TRBJ2-7, with 13 nucleotides matching TRBD2. CDR3 length equals 14 residues. Germline CDR1 and CDR2: SGHTA and FQGNSA. Losses at the gene ends were 4 bases for V and 9 bases for J; bases not matched to a gene: 6. In DNA, the CDR3 is TGTGCCAGCAGCTCCGGGACTAGCGGGGTACGGCAGTACTTC. This encodes CASSSGTSGVRQYF.

This clonotype has more than one count but fewer than ten. The chain is built from TRBV2 and TRBJ2-2; unclear D gene. Looked up from germline, CDR1 is SNHLY and CDR2 is FYNNEI. V lost 0 bases and J lost 7, with 12 bases in between. The CDR3 is 15 residues long. The CDR3 DNA sequence: TGTGCCAGCAGTGAAGCCGCGTCGTATTTCGGGGAGCTGTTTTTT. Amino acids: CASSEAASYFGELFF.

CDR3 protein: CASSVAQGRGSNQPQHF. CDR3 DNA sequence: TGTGCCAGCAGCGTAGCCCAGGGCAGGGGGTCCAATCAGCCCCAGCATTTT. The chain has TRBV9 and TRBJ1-5; 7 bases fit TRBD1. The CDR3 has 17 residues. J was trimmed by 3 bases and V by 0 bases; bases with no gene match: 9. Germline CDR1 is SGDLS and CDR2 is YYNGEE.

This chain connects TRBV20-1 to TRBJ2-4; 12 bases fit TRBD1. The germline V gene has CDR1 DFQATT and CDR2 SNEGSKA (reference sequence). Trimming took 3 bases from V and 6 from J; bases not matched to a gene: 3. This CDR3 is 14 amino acids long. The CDR3 sequence is CSASGTGGGNIQYF. In nucleotides, the CDR3 is TGCAGTGCTAGTGGGACAGGGGGCGGAAACATTCAGTACTTC.

The chain is built from TRBV29-1 and TRBJ2-5; D remains unclear. The DNA end lines up better with TRBJ2-1; the J call may be wrong. Germline CDR1 reads SQVTM; CDR2 reads ANQGSEA. CDR3 size: 14 residues. CDR3 sequence (DNA): TGCAGCGTTTTATCGAGCTCCTACCCCAATGAGCAGTTCTTC. Its translation: CSVLSSSYPNEQFF.

The chain recombines TRBV4-1 with TRBJ2-3; 7 nucleotides agree with TRBD2. Per germline, CDR1 MGHRA and CDR2 YSYEKL. The length of the CDR3 is 15 residues. The V gene end was trimmed by 3 bases and the J gene end by 2 bases; junction bases not matched to a gene: 5. CDR3 protein: CASSQGRGFTDTQYF. The CDR3 DNA is TGCGCCAGCAGCCAGGGGAGGGGTTTCACAGATACGCAGTATTTT.

This rearrangement joins TRBV7-8 to TRBJ2-1, with D possibly TRBD2 on 6 matching bases. Per the germline V gene, CDR1 is SGHVS and CDR2 is FQNEAQ. The CDR3 runs to 16 residues. V was shortened by 10 bases and J by 0 bases, with 19 bases between the two germline ends. CDR3 region: CATYIGGVSSYNEQFF. The CDR3 region has the DNA TGTGCCACCTACATTGGCGGGGTGAGCTCCTACAATGAGCAGTTCTTC.

This clonotype was seen once. The chain couples TRBV5-1 to TRBJ2-1; tentatively, D is TRBD1 (5 bases). Trimming took off 4 bases at V and 3 bases at J, with 14 bases between the two ends. CDR1 is SGHRS, CDR2 YFSETQ, per germline. CDR3 length equals 15 residues. The CDR3 here is CASSLEQVYYNEQFF. The DNA for the CDR3 is TGCGCCAGCAGCCTGGAACAGGTTTACTACAATGAGCAGTTCTTC.

The table lists this clonotype with a few counts. The chain recombines TRBV5-1 with TRBJ1-6; no reliable D call. CDR1 and CDR2 from the germline V gene are SGHRS and YFSETQ. The CDR3 totals 14 residues. Trimming took 0 bases from V and 2 from J, leaving 3 bases between them. The DNA of the CDR3 is TGCGCCAGCAGCTTGGACACCTATAATTCACCCCTCCACTTT. Translation: CASSLDTYNSPLHF.

This sequence joins TRBV28 and TRBJ2-5; 11 nucleotides line up with TRBD2. TRBJ2-1 explains the end of the DNA better; the J call may be wrong. The CDR3 is 15 amino acids. CDR1 MDHEN and CDR2 SYDVKM come from the germline V gene. The CDR3 protein is CASSLILAGGNEQFF. In nucleotides, the CDR3 is TGTGCCAGCAGTTTAATCCTAGCGGGGGGCAATGAGCAGTTCTTC.

This clonotype was recorded a few times. This sequence joins TRBV12-5 and TRBJ2-3; no definite D call. CDR1 is LGHNT and CDR2 is FRNRAP in the germline V gene. The CDR3 has 16 residues. V was shortened by 0 bases and J by 4 bases, with 14 bases between the two germline ends. The CDR3 DNA reads TGTGCTAGTGGTTTGGTAGTAGGTCCCAGAGCAGATACGCAGTATTTT. Its translation: CASGLVVGPRADTQYF.

This clonotype turned up a few times. This rearrangement joins TRBV4-2 to TRBJ1-1; D is perhaps TRBD1 (5 bases). Germline V lookup: CDR1 LGHNA, CDR2 YNFKEQ. Trimming shortened V by 4 bases and J by 2 bases, and 8 bases separated the two germline ends. The CDR3 loop spans 13 amino acids. CDR3 nucleotide sequence: TGTGCCAGCAGCCCGGACACCAACACTGAAGCTTTCTTT. The encoded protein is CASSPDTNTEAFF.